This T cell receptor (beta chain) is drawn from a study of shared clonotypes between healthy human individuals. Profiling relied on immunoSEQ multiplex PCR, and the TCRdb table lists in-frame clones only, not all of them. This table holds over 2 million clones, 85% to 95% found once. Sequencing used naive CD4+ T cells sorted from blood. Noted subset: CD45RA+ positively selected. The sequence came from a young man in good health.

CDR3 nucleotide sequence: TGTGCCAGTAGTATGGCAGAGCAAGGAAACATTCAGTACTTC. Encoded protein: CASSMAEQGNIQYF. The J gene is TRBJ2-4, the V gene TRBV19; D remains unclear. The CDR3 has 14 residues. V was pared by 3 bases and J by 6 bases, with 12 bases between. Looked up from germline, CDR1 is LNHDA and CDR2 is SQIVND (reference sequence).